Presented here are 4 T cell receptor beta chains from one specimen sequenced in a study of CXCR3-negative and CXCR3-positive naive CD8 T cells. It was by 5' RACE with UMI labels that the TRB cDNA libraries were prepared. TCRdb re-called the 5' RACE reads and catalogs CDR3 proteins one per entry, DNA excluded. The sample table includes about 82,000 distinct CDR3 sequences. The sequencing sample was made of naive CXCR3- CD8+ T cells from blood. Subset here: CD45RO-CCR7+CD27+CD95- naive CD8+ T cells lacking CXCR3 (TNR3-). Receptor source: a human donor in good health. Some clones in this sample may be carry-over from other donors' samples.

This chain joins TRBV12-3 or TRBV12-4 and TRBJ2-7. The CDR3 spans 13 residues. CDR3 sequence: CASSFARSYEQYF.

The rearrangement uses TRBV25-1 and TRBJ1-2; no DNA is available, so the TRBD1 call from TCRdb remains unchecked. This CDR3 region has 14 residues. The germline gives CDR1 MGHDK, CDR2 SYGVNS. The CDR3 is CASSGPGTDYGYTF.

The V call is TRBV21-1, the J call TRBJ2-3; TCRdb proposes TRBD1, but this gene call is untestable without DNA. TRBV21-1 is a pseudogene segment. This CDR3 has 21 amino acids. The chain's CDR3 is CASSTHRYWGQGARGTDTQYF.

The chain couples TRBV6-6 to TRBJ1-5; TCRdb reports TRBD1, a call that lacks DNA to check it against. Germline-derived CDR1 and CDR2 are MNHNY and SVGAGI (reference sequence). This CDR3 spans 19 amino acids. The CDR3 here is CASSYDRGSPYLSNQPQHF.